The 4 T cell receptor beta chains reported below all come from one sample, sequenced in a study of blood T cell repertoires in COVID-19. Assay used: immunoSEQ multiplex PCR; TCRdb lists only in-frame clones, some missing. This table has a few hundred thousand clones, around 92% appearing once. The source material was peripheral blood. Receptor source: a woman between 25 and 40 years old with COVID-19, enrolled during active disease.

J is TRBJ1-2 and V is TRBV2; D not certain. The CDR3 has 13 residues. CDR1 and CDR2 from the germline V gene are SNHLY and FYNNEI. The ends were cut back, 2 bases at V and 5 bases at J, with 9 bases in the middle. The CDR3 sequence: CASSELWQYGYTF. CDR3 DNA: TGTGCCAGCAGTGAATTATGGCAGTATGGCTACACCTTC.

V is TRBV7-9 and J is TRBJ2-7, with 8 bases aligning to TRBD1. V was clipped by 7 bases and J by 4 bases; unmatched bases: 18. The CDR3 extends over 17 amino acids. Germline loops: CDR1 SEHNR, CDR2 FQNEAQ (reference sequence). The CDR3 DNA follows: TGTGCCAGCATCCCGGACAGGGAAGAGCCACCTGGGTACGAGCAGTACTTC. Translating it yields CASIPDREEPPGYEQYF.

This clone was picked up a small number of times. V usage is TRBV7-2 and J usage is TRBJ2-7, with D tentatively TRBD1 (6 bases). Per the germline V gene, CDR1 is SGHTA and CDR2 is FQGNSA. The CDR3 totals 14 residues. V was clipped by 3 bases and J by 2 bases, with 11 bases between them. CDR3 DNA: TGTGCCAGCAGCTTTAACGCAGGGGCCTACGAGCAGTACTTC. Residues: CASSFNAGAYEQYF.

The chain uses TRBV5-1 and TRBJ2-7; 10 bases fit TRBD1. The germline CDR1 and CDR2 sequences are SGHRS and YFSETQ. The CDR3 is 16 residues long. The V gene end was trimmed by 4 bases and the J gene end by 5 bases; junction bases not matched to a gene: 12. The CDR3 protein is CASSPGSGTGDHEQYF. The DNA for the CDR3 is TGCGCCAGCAGCCCCGGGTCCGGGACAGGGGACCACGAGCAGTACTTC.